The clone carrying this TCR beta chain was counted a few times. Per germline, CDR1 SGDLS and CDR2 YYNGEE. Trimming cost V 0 bases and J 2 bases, with 10 bases left between them. The length of the CDR3 is 15 residues. The source of the sample is a study of blood T cell repertoires in COVID-19. Study details: PBMCs, B-cell-depleted T cells, or T cells were the source of the cDNA or gDNA that made up the material.

In the authors' workflow: Using reference gene primer amplification, nucleated cell counts were estimated. The table came from immunoSEQ multiplex PCR; TCRdb's copy has only in-frame clones and leaves some out. For V, J and clone size, that table is used; D and trimming come from the DNA. Counted here are 15,000 or so clones, 85% to 90% occurring once; the ten biggest clones make up around 2.8%. The receptor was isolated from a human donor in a cohort sampled during active COVID-19. The chain carries TRBV9 and TRBJ2-3; D uncertain. The sequenced sample was peripheral blood. The DNA of the CDR3 is TGTGCCAGCAGCGTAGGCCCGGCGGACACAGATACGCAGTATTTT. Translating it yields CASSVGPADTDTQYF.